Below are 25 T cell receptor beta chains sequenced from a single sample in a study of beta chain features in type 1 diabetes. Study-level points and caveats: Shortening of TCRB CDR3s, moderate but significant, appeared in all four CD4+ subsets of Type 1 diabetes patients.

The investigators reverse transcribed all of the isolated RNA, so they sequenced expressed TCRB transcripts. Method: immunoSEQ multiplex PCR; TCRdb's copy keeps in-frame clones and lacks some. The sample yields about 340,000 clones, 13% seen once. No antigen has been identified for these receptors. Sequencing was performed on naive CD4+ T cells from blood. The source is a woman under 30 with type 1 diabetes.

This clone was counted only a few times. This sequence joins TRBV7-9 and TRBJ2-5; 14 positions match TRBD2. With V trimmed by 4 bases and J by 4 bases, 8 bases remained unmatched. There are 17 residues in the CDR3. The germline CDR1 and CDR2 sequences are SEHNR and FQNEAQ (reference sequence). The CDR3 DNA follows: TGTGCCAGCAGCTGGGGACTAGCGGGAGTACTGGTAGAGACCCAGTACTTC. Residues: CASSWGLAGVLVETQYF.

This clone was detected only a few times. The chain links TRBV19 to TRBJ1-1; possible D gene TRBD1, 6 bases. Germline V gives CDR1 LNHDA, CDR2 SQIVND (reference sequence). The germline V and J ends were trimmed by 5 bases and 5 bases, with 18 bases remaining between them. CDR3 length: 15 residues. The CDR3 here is CASSPVGQPRTEAFF. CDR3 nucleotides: TGTGCCAGTAGTCCCGTCGGACAGCCGAGGACTGAAGCTTTCTTT.

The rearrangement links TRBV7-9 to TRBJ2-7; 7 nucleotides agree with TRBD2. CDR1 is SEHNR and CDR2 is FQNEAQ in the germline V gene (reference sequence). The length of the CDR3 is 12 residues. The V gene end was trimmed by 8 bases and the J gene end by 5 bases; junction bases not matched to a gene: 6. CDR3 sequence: CASRGEGHEQYV. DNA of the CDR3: TGTGCCAGCCGGGGGGAAGGGCACGAGCAGTACGTC.

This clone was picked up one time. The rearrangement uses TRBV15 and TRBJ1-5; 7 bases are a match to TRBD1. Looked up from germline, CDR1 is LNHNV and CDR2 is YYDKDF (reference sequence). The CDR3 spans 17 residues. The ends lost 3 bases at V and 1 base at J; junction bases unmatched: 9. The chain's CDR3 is CATSSHRQGVSNQPQHF. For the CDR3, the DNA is TGTGCCACCAGCAGTCATCGACAGGGAGTAAGCAATCAGCCCCAGCATTTT.

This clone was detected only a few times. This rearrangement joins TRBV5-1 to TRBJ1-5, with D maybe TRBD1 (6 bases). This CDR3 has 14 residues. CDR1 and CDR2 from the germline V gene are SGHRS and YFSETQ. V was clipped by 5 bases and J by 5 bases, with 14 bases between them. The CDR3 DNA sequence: TGCGCCAGCAGTCCGCAGGGGTACGATCAGCCCCAGCATTTT. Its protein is CASSPQGYDQPQHF.

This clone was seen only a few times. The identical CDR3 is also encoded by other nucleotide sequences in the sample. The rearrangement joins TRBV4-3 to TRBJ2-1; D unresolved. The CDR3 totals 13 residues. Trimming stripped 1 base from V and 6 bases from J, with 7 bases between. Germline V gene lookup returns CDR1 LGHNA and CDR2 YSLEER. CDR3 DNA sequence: TGCGCCAGCAGCCAAGGACTTGTCAATGAGCAGTTCTTC. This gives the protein CASSQGLVNEQFF.

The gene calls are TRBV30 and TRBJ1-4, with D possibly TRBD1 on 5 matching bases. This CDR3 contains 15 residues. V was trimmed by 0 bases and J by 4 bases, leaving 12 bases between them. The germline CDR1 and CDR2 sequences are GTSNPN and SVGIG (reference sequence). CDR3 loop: CAWSVRPGGNEKLFF. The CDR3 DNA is TGTGCCTGGAGTGTACGCCCCGGGGGTAATGAAAAACTGTTTTTT.

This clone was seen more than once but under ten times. CDR3 nucleotides: TGTGCCAGCCATAGGACTAGCCAAGAGACCCAGTACTTC. This codes for CASHRTSQETQYF. This chain joins TRBV25-1 and TRBJ2-5; 7 bases fit TRBD2. The CDR3 loop spans 13 amino acids. The germline CDR1 and CDR2 sequences are MGHDK and SYGVNS. The J segment lost 1 base and the V segment lost 8 bases, leaving 4 bases of the junction unmatched.

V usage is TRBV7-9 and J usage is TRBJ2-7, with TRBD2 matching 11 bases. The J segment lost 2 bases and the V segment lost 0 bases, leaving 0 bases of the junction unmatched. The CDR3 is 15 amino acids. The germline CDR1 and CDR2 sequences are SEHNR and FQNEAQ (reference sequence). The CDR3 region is CASSLAGLAAYEQYF. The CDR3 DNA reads TGTGCCAGCAGCTTAGCGGGACTAGCGGCCTACGAGCAGTACTTC.

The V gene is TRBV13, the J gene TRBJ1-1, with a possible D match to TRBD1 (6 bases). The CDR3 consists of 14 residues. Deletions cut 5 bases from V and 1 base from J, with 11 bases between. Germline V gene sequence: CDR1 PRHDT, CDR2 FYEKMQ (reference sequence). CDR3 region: CASSTRTENTEAFF. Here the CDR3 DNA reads TGTGCCAGCAGCACCCGGACAGAGAACACTGAAGCTTTCTTT.

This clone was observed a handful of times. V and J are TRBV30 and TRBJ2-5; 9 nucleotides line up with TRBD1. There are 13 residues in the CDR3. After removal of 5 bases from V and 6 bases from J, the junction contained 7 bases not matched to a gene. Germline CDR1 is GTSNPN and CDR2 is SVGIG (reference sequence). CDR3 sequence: CAWDRQGEKTQYF. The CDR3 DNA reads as TGTGCCTGGGACAGACAGGGGGAAAAGACCCAGTACTTC.

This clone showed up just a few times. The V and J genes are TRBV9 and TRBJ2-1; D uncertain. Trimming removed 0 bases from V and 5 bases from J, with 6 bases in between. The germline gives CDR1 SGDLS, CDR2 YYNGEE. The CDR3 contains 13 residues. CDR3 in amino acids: CASSVANDNEQFF. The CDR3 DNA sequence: TGTGCCAGCAGCGTAGCTAACGACAATGAGCAGTTCTTC.

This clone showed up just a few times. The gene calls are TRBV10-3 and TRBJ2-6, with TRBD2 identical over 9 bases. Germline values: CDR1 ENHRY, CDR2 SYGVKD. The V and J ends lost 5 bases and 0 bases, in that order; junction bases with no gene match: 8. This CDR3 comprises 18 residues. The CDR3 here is CAISQLAGTYSGANVLTF. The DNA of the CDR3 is TGTGCCATCAGTCAACTAGCGGGCACGTACTCTGGGGCCAACGTCCTGACTTTC.

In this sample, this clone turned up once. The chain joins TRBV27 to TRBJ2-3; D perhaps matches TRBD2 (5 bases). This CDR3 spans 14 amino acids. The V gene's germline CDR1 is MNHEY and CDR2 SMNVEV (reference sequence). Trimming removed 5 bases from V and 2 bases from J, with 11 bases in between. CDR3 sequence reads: CASSLGLPTDTQYF. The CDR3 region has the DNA TGTGCCAGCAGTCTCGGACTCCCCACAGATACGCAGTATTTT.

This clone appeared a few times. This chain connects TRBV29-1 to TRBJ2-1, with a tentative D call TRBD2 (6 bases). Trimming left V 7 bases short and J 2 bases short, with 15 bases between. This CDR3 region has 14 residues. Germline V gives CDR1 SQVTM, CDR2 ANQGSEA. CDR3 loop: CSASGGRAYNEQFF. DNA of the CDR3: TGCAGCGCTTCCGGAGGGAGAGCCTACAATGAGCAGTTCTTC.

The CDR3 here is CASSLAVGLAGTDTQYF. The CDR3, as DNA: TGTGCCAGCAGCTTAGCCGTGGGACTAGCGGGAACAGATACGCAGTATTTT. This chain connects TRBV7-9 to TRBJ2-3, with 13 bases identical to TRBD2. This CDR3 is built from 17 residues. V dropped 0 bases and J dropped 3; count of bases not matched to a gene: 3. The V gene's germline CDR1 is SEHNR and CDR2 FQNEAQ (reference sequence).

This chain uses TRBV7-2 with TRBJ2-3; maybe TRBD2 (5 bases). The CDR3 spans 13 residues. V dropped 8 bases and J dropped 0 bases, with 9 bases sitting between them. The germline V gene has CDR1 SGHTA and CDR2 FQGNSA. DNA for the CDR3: TGTGCCAGCGCGCTAGCTAGCACAGATACGCAGTATTTT. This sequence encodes CASALASTDTQYF.

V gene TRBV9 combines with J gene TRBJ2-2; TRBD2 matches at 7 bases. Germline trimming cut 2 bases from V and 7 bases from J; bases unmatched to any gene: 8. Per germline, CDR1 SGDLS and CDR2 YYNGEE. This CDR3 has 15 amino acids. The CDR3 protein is CASSVAGETYGELFF. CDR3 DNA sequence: TGTGCCAGCAGCGTTGCGGGAGAAACGTACGGGGAGCTGTTTTTT.

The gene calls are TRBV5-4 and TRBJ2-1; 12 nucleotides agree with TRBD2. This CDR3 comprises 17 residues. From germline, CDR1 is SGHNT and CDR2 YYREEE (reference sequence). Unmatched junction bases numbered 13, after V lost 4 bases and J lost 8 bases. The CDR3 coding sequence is TGTGCCAGCAGCCCCATGACTAGCGGGAGTAATGGGGATGAGCAGTTCTTC. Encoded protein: CASSPMTSGSNGDEQFF.

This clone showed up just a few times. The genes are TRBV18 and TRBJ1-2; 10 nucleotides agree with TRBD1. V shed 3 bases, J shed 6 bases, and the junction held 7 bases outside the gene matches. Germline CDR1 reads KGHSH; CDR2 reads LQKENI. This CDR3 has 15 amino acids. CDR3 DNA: TGTGCCAGCTCACCTCCGGGACAGGGGAGGGATGGCTACACCTTC. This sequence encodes CASSPPGQGRDGYTF.

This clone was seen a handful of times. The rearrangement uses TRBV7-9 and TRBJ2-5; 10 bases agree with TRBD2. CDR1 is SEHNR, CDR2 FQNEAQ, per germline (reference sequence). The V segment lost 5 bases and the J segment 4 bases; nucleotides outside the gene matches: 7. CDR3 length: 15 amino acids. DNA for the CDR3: TGTGCCAGCAGCCCCAGCGGGAGGGCCTTAGAGACCCAGTACTTC. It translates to CASSPSGRALETQYF.

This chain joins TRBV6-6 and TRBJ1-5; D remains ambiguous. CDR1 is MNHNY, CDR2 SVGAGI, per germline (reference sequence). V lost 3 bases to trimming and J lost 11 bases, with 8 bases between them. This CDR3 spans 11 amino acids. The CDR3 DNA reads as TGTGCCAGCAGTTATTCCGCGTCCCAGCATTTT. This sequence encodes CASSYSASQHF.

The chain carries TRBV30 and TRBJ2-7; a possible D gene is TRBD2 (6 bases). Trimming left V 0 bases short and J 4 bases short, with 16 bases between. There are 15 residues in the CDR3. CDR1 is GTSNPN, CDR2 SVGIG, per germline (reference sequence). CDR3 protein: CAWSVWRLGRYEQYF. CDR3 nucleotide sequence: TGTGCCTGGAGTGTATGGAGACTAGGACGGTACGAGCAGTACTTC.

The CDR3 here is CASSIGRQMNTEAFF. The CDR3 DNA reads TGTGCCAGTAGTATTGGAAGACAGATGAACACTGAAGCTTTCTTT. This chain links TRBV19 with TRBJ1-1; TRBD1 might be the D (5 bases). The CDR3 spans 15 residues. The V and J ends lost 3 bases and 0 bases respectively, with 11 bases between them. The germline gives CDR1 LNHDA, CDR2 SQIVND (reference sequence). Supplemented by reference TRBV19 and TRBJ1-1, the full variable domain reads DGGITQSPKYLFRKEGQNVTLSCEQNLNHDAMYWYRQDPGQGLRLIYYSQIVNDFQKGDIAEGYSVSREKKESFPLTVTSAQKNPTAFYLCASSIGRQMNTEAFFGQGTRLTVV.

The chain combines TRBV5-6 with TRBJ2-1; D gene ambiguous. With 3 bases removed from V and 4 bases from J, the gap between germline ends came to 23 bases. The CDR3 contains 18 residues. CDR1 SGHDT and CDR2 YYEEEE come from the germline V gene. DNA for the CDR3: TGTGCCAGCAGCTCCGAGATAGCAACCCGCAGTAGGTACAATGAGCAGTTCTTC. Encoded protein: CASSSEIATRSRYNEQFF.